Below, 9 T cell receptor beta chains from the same sample are listed, as sequenced in a study of CD8 T cells in Susac syndrome. Random-hexamer reverse transcription was applied to roughly 0.45 to 1 ug RNA. TCRdb reprocessed the immunoSEQ multiplex PCR reads with MiXCR, giving one entry per CDR3 protein. Counted here are around 130,000 distinct CDR3 sequences, roughly 94% occurring once; the ten biggest clones make up about 0.12%. Sequencing was performed on CD4+ T cells from PBMCs. These receptors all stem from a human donor with multiple sclerosis.

This rearrangement joins TRBV5-1 to TRBJ1-1; D ambiguous. The CDR3 extends over 16 amino acids. The V gene lost 0 bases and the J gene lost 4 bases, with 16 bases spanning the gap. Looked up from germline, CDR1 is SGHRS and CDR2 is YFSETQ. The CDR3 bases are TGCGCCAGCAGCTTGGGATATCGGTTGGGCTCCACTGAAGCTTTCTTT. This codes for CASSLGYRLGSTEAFF.

The chain combines TRBV19 with TRBJ2-5; D possibly corresponds to TRBD2 (5 bases). The length of the CDR3 is 15 residues. The germline V and J ends were trimmed by 5 bases and 2 bases, with 15 bases remaining between them. Germline loops: CDR1 LNHDA, CDR2 SQIVND (reference sequence). The CDR3: CASSLWLAQQETQYF. For the CDR3, the DNA is TGTGCCAGTAGTTTGTGGCTAGCACAACAAGAGACCCAGTACTTC.

The chain joins TRBV19 to TRBJ1-3; a possible D gene is TRBD1 (6 bases). Trimming pared 3 bases from V and 0 bases from J, leaving 12 bases between. The CDR3 totals 16 residues. The germline V gene encodes CDR1 LNHDA and CDR2 SQIVND (reference sequence). CDR3 amino acids: CASSMADSRSGNTIYF. The CDR3 region has the DNA TGTGCCAGTAGTATGGCGGACAGTCGCTCTGGAAACACCATATATTTT.

J is TRBJ1-2 and V is TRBV7-2; 8 positions match TRBD1. This CDR3 is 16 amino acids long. The V gene end was trimmed by 2 bases and the J gene end by 5 bases; junction bases not matched to a gene: 10. Germline V gene sequence: CDR1 SGHTA, CDR2 FQGNSA. The CDR3 reads CASSLFLSGTGYGYTF. As DNA, the CDR3 is TGTGCCAGCAGCTTATTTCTTTCCGGGACAGGTTATGGCTACACCTTC.

The V and J genes are TRBV6-2 or TRBV6-3 and TRBJ2-5; D is ambiguous. Germline CDR1 and CDR2: MNHEY and SVGEGT. Trimming cost V 0 bases and J 7 bases, with 12 bases left between them. This CDR3 contains 14 residues. The CDR3 nucleotides are TGTGCCAGCAGTTACTCGGGCATTAGCTCGACCCAGTACTTC. Encoded protein: CASSYSGISSTQYF.

The rearrangement uses TRBV11-2 and TRBJ1-1, with 8 bases fitting TRBD1. The germline CDR1 and CDR2 sequences are SGHAT and FQNNGV. V shed 4 bases and J 4 bases; nucleotides not matched to a gene: 2. The CDR3 sequence is 13 residues long. Here the CDR3 reads CASSSDRATEAFF. The CDR3 nucleotides read TGTGCCAGCAGCTCGGACAGGGCCACTGAAGCTTTCTTT.

This clonotype was found once. J is TRBJ2-2 and V is TRBV19; 12 bases map to TRBD2. Germline V lookup: CDR1 LNHDA, CDR2 SQIVND (reference sequence). The trim removed 5 bases at V and 7 bases at J, leaving 14 bases unmatched. This CDR3 comprises 18 residues. Written as DNA, the CDR3 is TGTGCCAGTAGTCGGTGGACTAGCGGGAATCCGGGCGGCGGGGAGCTGTTTTTT. This gives the protein CASSRWTSGNPGGGELFF.

J is TRBJ2-7 and V is TRBV6-5, with D possibly TRBD1 on 6 matching bases. Trimming stripped 11 bases from V and 2 bases from J, with 19 bases between. The CDR3 has 14 amino acids. From germline, CDR1 is MNHEY and CDR2 SVGAGI. DNA for the CDR3: TGTGCCGTACACACCCGGGACAAGCCCTACGAGCAGTACTTC. Its protein product is CAVHTRDKPYEQYF.

The rearrangement uses TRBV6-2 or TRBV6-3 and TRBJ1-2; TRBD1 matches 9 bases. With 6 bases clipped from V and 7 bases from J, the junction kept 15 bases outside the gene matches. The CDR3 is made up of 16 amino acids. Germline-derived CDR1 and CDR2 are MNHEY and SVGEGT. The CDR3 loop is CASRRTGDRYLRGYTF. CDR3 DNA sequence: TGTGCCAGCAGACGGACAGGGGATAGGTACTTACGTGGCTACACCTTC.